This TCR beta chain emerged from a study of glioma-infiltrating T cells. The study, taken as a whole, reports: Tissue and blood shared very few CDR3 sequences.

The sample holds many counts of this clonotype. Its antigen is not identified. The CDR3 runs 14 residues. Germline CDR1 is SGHTA and CDR2 is FQGNSA. Trimming at V came to 1 base and at J to 3 bases, leaving 3 bases not matched to a gene. Amplification of TCR alpha and beta CDR3 regions from RNA used iRepertoire nested multiplex PCR. One entry per CDR3 protein, called by TCRdb with MiXCR from the multiplex PCR reads. The sample lists some 110,000 distinct CDR3 sequences, roughly 24% occurring once. The source of this sequence is a human donor with low-grade glioma or glioblastoma, undergoing nonglioma brain surgery, or in good health (not recorded which). The V gene is TRBV7-2, the J gene TRBJ2-7; TRBD2 matches 7 bases. The sequencing sample was made of glioma tissue, nonneoplastic brain tissue, or PBMCs (not recorded which). The chain's CDR3 is CASSLGREYYEQYF. CDR3 nucleotides: TGTGCCAGCAGCTTAGGGCGGGAGTACTACGAGCAGTACTTC.